This T cell receptor (beta chain) was recorded in a study of blood T cell repertoires in COVID-19. At the level of the study: Acute-phase and convalescent COVID-19 samples originated in the United States, Italy and Spain. Sample material is recorded as cDNA or gDNA derived from T cells, B-cell-depleted T cells, or PBMCs.

In the authors' methods: Cell counts per sample came from amplifying reference gene primers. TCRdb's copy holds only in-frame clones and misses some; the assay was immunoSEQ multiplex PCR. Clone size and V and J calls were adopted from that table, with D and trimming inferred from the DNA. The profile covers about 260,000 clones, with about 80% appearing a single time and 8% to 9.5% taken by the ten largest. The CDR3 runs 14 residues. CDR1 KGHSH and CDR2 LQKENI come from the germline V gene. V was trimmed by 5 bases and J by 0 bases, leaving 10 bases between them. In this sample, this clone turned up once.

The TCR sequence derives from a woman aged 50 to 60 who had recovered from COVID-19. The chain employs TRBV18 and TRBJ1-1; perhaps TRBD1 as D (5 bases). Sequencing was carried out using peripheral blood. The CDR3 sequence: CASSAGVLNTEAFF. The CDR3 DNA sequence: TGTGCCAGCTCAGCGGGGGTCTTGAACACTGAAGCTTTCTTT.